This T cell receptor beta chain is from a study of T cell responses to AZD1222 COVID-19 vaccine. Looking at the study overall: Pooling was applied to second doses at about 4 or about 12 weeks.

Assay used: immunoSEQ multiplex PCR; TCRdb lists only in-frame clones, some missing. Among about 190,000 clones listed, under 95% were seen once. This TCR was recovered from an adult in good health. The sample in question was peripheral blood, obtained on day 0 of AZD1222 vaccination.

The CDR3 nucleotides read TGTGCCAGCAGTTCATCCGGGTACGGCACAGATACGCAGTATTTT. Translating gives CASSSSGYGTDTQYF. The chain has TRBV6-6 and TRBJ2-3; D is uncertain. Germline values: CDR1 MNHNY, CDR2 SVGAGI (reference sequence). V lost 4 bases and J lost 1, with 12 bases in between. CDR3 length: 15 residues.